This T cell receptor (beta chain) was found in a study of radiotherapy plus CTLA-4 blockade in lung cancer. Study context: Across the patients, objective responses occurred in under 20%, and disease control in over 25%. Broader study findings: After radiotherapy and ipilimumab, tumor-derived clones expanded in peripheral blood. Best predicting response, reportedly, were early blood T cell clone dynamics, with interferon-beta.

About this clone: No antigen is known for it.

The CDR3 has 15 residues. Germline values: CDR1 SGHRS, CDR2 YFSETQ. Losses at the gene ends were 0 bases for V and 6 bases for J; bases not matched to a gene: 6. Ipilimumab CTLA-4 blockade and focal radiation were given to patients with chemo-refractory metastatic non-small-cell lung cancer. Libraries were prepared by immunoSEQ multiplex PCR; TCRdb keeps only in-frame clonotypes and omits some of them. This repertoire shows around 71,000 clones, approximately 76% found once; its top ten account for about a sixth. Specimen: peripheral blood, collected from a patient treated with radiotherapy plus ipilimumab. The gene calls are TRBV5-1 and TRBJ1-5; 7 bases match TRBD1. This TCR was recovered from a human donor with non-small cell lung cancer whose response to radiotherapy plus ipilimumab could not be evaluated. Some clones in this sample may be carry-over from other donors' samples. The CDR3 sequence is CASSLGQGVGQPQHF. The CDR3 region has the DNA TGCGCCAGCAGCTTGGGGCAGGGGGTCGGTCAGCCCCAGCATTTT.